The 15 T cell receptor beta chains presented below share a single source sample, sequenced in a study of shared clonotypes between healthy human individuals (dated by TCRdb to about 2020). The method was the immunoSEQ multiplex PCR assay. Imported from immuneACCESS, the table was reduced by TCRdb to in-frame sequences with V and J called. These copies leave out some clones; in studies compared against another copy, an unresolved V gene accounts for under half, and the cause of the remainder is not known. For this sample the table gives 730,000 or so clones, of which about three quarters were detected only once. The ten most abundant clones make up around 1.8% of the sample. Material: memory CD4+ T cells sorted from blood. The sample's cell subset or site label is to be understood as: CD45RA-negative fraction. The receptor set was obtained from a woman in her twenties or thirties in good health.

This clone turned up a few times. The gene calls are TRBV6-5 and TRBJ1-1; no clear D. The V gene's germline CDR1 is MNHEY and CDR2 SVGAGI. V lost 6 bases to trimming and J lost 7 bases, with 12 bases between them. The CDR3 has 12 amino acids. In nucleotides, the CDR3 is TGTGCCAGCAGCGCGAACGGCCGTGAAGCTTTCTTT. Its protein product is CASSANGREAFF.

This rearrangement joins TRBV5-5 to TRBJ2-7, with TRBD1 as a possible D gene (6 bases). CDR3 length: 13 residues. V was pared by 0 bases and J by 4 bases, with 8 bases between. CDR1 SGHKS and CDR2 YYEKEE come from the germline V gene (reference sequence). This chain's CDR3 is CASSLVQGYEQYF. The CDR3 DNA reads as TGTGCCAGCAGCTTGGTTCAGGGGTACGAGCAGTACTTC.

This rearrangement joins TRBV18 to TRBJ2-7, with D uncertain. CDR3 length equals 11 residues. V shed 2 bases and J shed 10 bases, with 9 bases lying between them. Per the germline V gene, CDR1 is KGHSH and CDR2 is LQKENI. The CDR3 is CASSPDSRQYF. CDR3 DNA sequence: TGTGCCAGCTCACCAGACTCTAGACAGTACTTC.

Points on this clone: The same CDR3 can be traced to other DNA sequences in this sample. V and J are TRBV19 and TRBJ2-3, with D unclear. The CDR3 totals 14 residues. CDR1 is LNHDA, CDR2 SQIVND, per germline (reference sequence). V lost 1 base to trimming and J lost 0 bases, with 5 bases between them. CDR3 region: CASSIAASTDTQYF. In DNA form, the CDR3 reads TGTGCCAGTAGTATAGCGGCTAGCACAGATACGCAGTATTTT.

The genes are TRBV11-2 and TRBJ2-7; 9 nucleotides agree with TRBD2. Per the germline V gene, CDR1 is SGHAT and CDR2 is FQNNGV. The CDR3 extends over 16 amino acids. Trimming took 5 bases from V and 2 from J; bases not matched to a gene: 10. The CDR3 is CASSPEGLAPPYEQYF. In DNA, the CDR3 is TGTGCCAGCAGCCCGGAGGGACTAGCCCCCCCCTACGAGCAGTACTTC.

The gene calls are TRBV15 and TRBJ2-7; a possible D gene is TRBD1 (5 bases). CDR1 is LNHNV and CDR2 is YYDKDF in the germline V gene (reference sequence). V was shortened by 0 bases and J by 0 bases, with 18 bases between the two germline ends. This CDR3 spans 18 amino acids. Here the CDR3 DNA reads TGTGCCACCAGCAGAGATTTGTGGGGTGGGGCAGACTCCTACGAGCAGTACTTC. This encodes CATSRDLWGGADSYEQYF.

The rearrangement joins TRBV18 to TRBJ1-4; D unresolved. V dropped 0 bases and J dropped 7 bases, with 15 bases sitting between them. CDR1 is KGHSH and CDR2 is LQKENI in the germline V gene. There are 16 residues in the CDR3. The CDR3 is CASSPPDRARSEKLFF. CDR3 nucleotides: TGTGCCAGCTCACCACCCGATCGGGCCAGGTCTGAAAAACTGTTTTTT.

V gene TRBV6-1 combines with J gene TRBJ1-2; D uncertain. The CDR3 loop spans 14 amino acids. The V end lost 3 bases, the J end lost 0 bases, and 8 bases lay between the germline ends. Germline loops: CDR1 MNHNS, CDR2 SASEGT. The CDR3 loop reads CASSEDLANYGYTF. In DNA form, the CDR3 reads TGTGCCAGCAGTGAGGACTTGGCTAACTATGGCTACACCTTC.

CDR3 region: CASSGFWTGGSYEQYF. The CDR3, as DNA: TGTGCCAGCAGTGGGTTTTGGACAGGGGGTTCCTACGAGCAGTACTTC. The chain recombines TRBV27 with TRBJ2-7, with 10 bases aligning to TRBD1. V was pared by 5 bases and J by 1 base, with 8 bases of the junction left unmatched. CDR3 length equals 16 residues. Per germline, CDR1 MNHEY and CDR2 SMNVEV (reference sequence).

This chain links TRBV11-1 with TRBJ1-1; the D gene is possibly TRBD1 (5 bases). Trimming cost V 4 bases and J 0 bases, with 21 bases left between them. Per the germline V gene, CDR1 is SGHAT and CDR2 is FQDESV (reference sequence). The CDR3 totals 18 residues. The CDR3 loop is CASSSSFNWGSMNTEAFF. The CDR3 nucleotides are TGTGCCAGCAGCTCTAGTTTTAACTGGGGCTCCATGAACACTGAAGCTTTCTTT. Filled out from reference TRBV11-1 and TRBJ1-1, the complete variable domain reads EAEVAQSPRYKITEKSQAVAFWCDPISGHATLYWYRQILGQGPELLVQFQDESVVDDSQLPKDRFSAERLKGVDSTLKIQPAELGDSAMYLCASSSSFNWGSMNTEAFFGQGTRLTVV.

This sequence joins TRBV10-2 and TRBJ1-1; D gene ambiguous. V was trimmed by 3 bases and J by 5 bases, leaving 16 bases between them. This CDR3 is built from 15 residues. CDR1 is WSHSY and CDR2 is SAAADI in the germline V gene. The CDR3 protein is CASSDTADGGTEAFF. In nucleotides, the CDR3 is TGCGCCAGCAGTGACACGGCCGATGGTGGTACTGAAGCTTTCTTT.

The V and J genes are TRBV11-2 and TRBJ2-7, with D perhaps being TRBD1 or TRBD2 (5 bases each). From germline, CDR1 is SGHAT and CDR2 FQNNGV. The CDR3 loop spans 16 amino acids. Between the trimmed V and J ends, which lost 1 base and 2 bases, there was a span of 15 bases. CDR3 loop: CASSLGRDGLAYEQYF. The CDR3, as DNA: TGTGCCAGCAGCTTAGGTCGGGACGGATTAGCCTACGAGCAGTACTTC.

The genes are TRBV28 and TRBJ2-3, with D possibly TRBD2 on 6 matching bases. Germline lookup yields CDR1 MDHEN and CDR2 SYDVKM. This CDR3 is 17 amino acids long. V lost 6 bases to trimming and J lost 0 bases, with 19 bases between them. CDR3 coding DNA: TGTGCCAGCAGCGCCCCGGGCGGGCGGGGCAGCACAGATACGCAGTATTTT. Translation gives CASSAPGGRGSTDTQYF.

V gene TRBV5-6 combines with J gene TRBJ1-2, with 8 bases aligning to TRBD1. Germline V gene sequence: CDR1 SGHDT, CDR2 YYEEEE. V lost 0 bases, J lost 5 bases, and 3 bases stayed unmatched. This CDR3 region has 14 residues. CDR3 bases: TGTGCCAGCAGCTTGGGGACAGGGTTGTATGGCTACACCTTC. The encoded protein is CASSLGTGLYGYTF.

The chain employs TRBV18 and TRBJ1-1, with TRBD1 matching over 9 bases. Losses at the gene ends were 1 base for V and 4 bases for J; bases not matched to a gene: 4. The CDR3 extends over 15 amino acids. CDR1 and CDR2 from the germline V gene are KGHSH and LQKENI. The CDR3 nucleotides read TGTGCCAGCTCACCACGACAGGGGGTAATCACTGAAGCTTTCTTT. Its protein is CASSPRQGVITEAFF.